Each of the 18 T cell receptor beta chains below was sequenced from the same sample in a study of PD-1 blockade in classical Hodgkin lymphoma. Produced via immunoSEQ multiplex PCR; TCRdb's table is partial and in-frame only. The data hold some 21,000 clones, with 74% observed a single time. All patients relapsed after autologous stem cell transplantation, and brentuximab vedotin exposure varied. The source material was peripheral blood mononuclear cells (PBMCs), sampled at baseline. Receptors were obtained from a human donor with classical Hodgkin lymphoma.

The gene calls are TRBV5-6 and TRBJ1-6, with D possibly matching TRBD1 (5 bases). The germline V gene has CDR1 SGHDT and CDR2 YYEEEE. V was pared by 4 bases and J by 9 bases, with 17 bases between. CDR3 length: 15 residues. This chain's CDR3 is CASSTIQAPGSPLHF. In nucleotides, the CDR3 is TGTGCCAGCAGCACAATACAGGCCCCCGGTTCACCCCTCCACTTT.

The rearrangement links TRBV9 to TRBJ2-5, with D hard to call. The germline CDR1 and CDR2 sequences are SGDLS and YYNGEE. This CDR3 spans 13 amino acids. Trimming removed 10 bases from V and 1 base from J, with 14 bases in between. CDR3 in amino acids: CASSSNSQETQYF. The CDR3 nucleotides are TGTGCCTCATCCAGCAATAGCCAAGAGACCCAGTACTTC.

Turning to this clone: The sample holds other DNA sequences that translate to the same CDR3. J is TRBJ1-4 and V is TRBV7-2, with a tentative D call TRBD1 (6 bases). The ends were cut back, 5 bases at V and 2 bases at J, with 12 bases in the middle. The germline V gene encodes CDR1 SGHTA and CDR2 FQGNSA. The CDR3 loop spans 15 amino acids. The chain's CDR3 is CASSLTGPTNEKLFF. The DNA for the CDR3 is TGTGCCAGCAGCCTCACAGGGCCCACTAATGAAAAACTGTTTTTT.

The chain recombines TRBV7-6 with TRBJ2-1; the match to TRBD2 covers 7 bases. This CDR3 has 16 residues. The V and J ends lost 0 bases and 6 bases, in that order; junction bases with no gene match: 8. CDR1 SGHVS and CDR2 FNYEAQ come from the germline V gene. CDR3 sequence (DNA): TGTGCCAGCAGCTTAGCCTACCGAGCGGGGTCCAATGAGCAGTTCTTC. Protein: CASSLAYRAGSNEQFF.

This chain links TRBV29-1 with TRBJ2-1; no firm D call. Trimming shortened V by 4 bases and J by 3 bases, and 10 bases separated the two germline ends. Germline V gene lookup returns CDR1 SQVTM and CDR2 ANQGSEA. The CDR3 is made up of 13 amino acids. DNA of the CDR3: TGCAGCGTTGCCGGCGGAGACTACAATGAGCAGTTCTTC. Protein sequence: CSVAGGDYNEQFF.

The chain carries TRBV30 and TRBJ1-2, with 7 bases that match TRBD1. Trimming cost V 1 base and J 2 bases; bases outside gene matches: 7. The CDR3 is 15 residues long. CDR1 and CDR2 (germline): GTSNPN, SVGIG (reference sequence). The CDR3 sequence is CAWSGDRAGNYGYTF. The CDR3 DNA follows: TGTGCCTGGAGTGGTGACAGGGCGGGGAACTATGGCTACACCTTC.

This clone was counted between two and nine times. This chain connects TRBV6-5 to TRBJ1-6, with TRBD1 identical over 8 bases. V shed 0 bases and J 8 bases; nucleotides not matched to a gene: 0. CDR3 length: 14 amino acids. CDR1 and CDR2 (germline): MNHEY, SVGAGI. The CDR3: CASSYSTGDSPLHF. In DNA, the CDR3 is TGTGCCAGCAGTTACTCGACAGGGGATTCACCCCTCCACTTT.

The rearrangement links TRBV7-2 to TRBJ2-7, with 10 nucleotides matching TRBD2. V trimming: 4 bases; J trimming: 4 bases; junction bases outside the gene matches: 7. Germline V gene lookup returns CDR1 SGHTA and CDR2 FQGNSA. The CDR3 consists of 15 residues. Written as DNA, the CDR3 is TGTGCCAGCAGCTCCTCAGCGGGGGGGTTTTACGAGCAGTACTTC. The encoded protein is CASSSSAGGFYEQYF. The full variable domain, in which reference TRBV7-2 and TRBJ2-7 provide the parts outside the CDR3, is GAGVSQSPSNKVTEKGKDVELRCDPISGHTALYWYRQSLGQGLEFLIYFQGNSAPDKSGLPSDRFSAERTGGSVSTLTIQRTQQEDSAVYLCASSSSAGGFYEQYFGPGTRLTVT.

The V call is TRBV21-1, the J call TRBJ2-7; TRBD2, the table's D call, lacks a check against the DNA. TRBV21-1 corresponds to a pseudogene. This CDR3 contains 18 residues. The CDR3 loop reads CASSKAQVGLPYRYEQYF. In DNA, the CDR3 is TGTGCCAGCAGCAAAGCGCAGGTAGGACTGCCCTATAGGTACGAGCAGTACTTC.

The chain recombines TRBV7-7 with TRBJ2-2; 8 bases are shared with TRBD1. V lost 5 bases to trimming and J lost 1 base; unmatched junction nucleotides: 6. The CDR3 is 16 amino acids. Germline loops: CDR1 SSHAT, CDR2 FNYEAQ (reference sequence). In DNA, the CDR3 is TGTGCCAGCAGCCCCCGGACAGGGCTGAACACCGGGGAGCTGTTTTTT. This gives the protein CASSPRTGLNTGELFF.

This chain connects TRBV9 to TRBJ1-5; TRBD1 might be the D (6 bases). Germline lookup yields CDR1 SGDLS and CDR2 YYNGEE. The CDR3 has 15 amino acids. V dropped 3 bases and J dropped 2 bases, with 12 bases sitting between them. The CDR3 spells CASSGYRAGNQPQHF. DNA of the CDR3: TGTGCCAGCAGCGGTTACAGGGCGGGCAATCAGCCCCAGCATTTT. The complete variable domain, with remaining parts taken from reference TRBV9 and TRBJ1-5, reads DSGVTQTPKHLITATGQRVTLRCSPRSGDLSVYWYQQSLDQGLQFLIQYYNGEERAKGNILERFSAQQFPDLHSELNLSSLELGDSALYFCASSGYRAGNQPQHFGDGTRLSIL.

The gene calls are TRBV4-2 and TRBJ1-4, with TRBD1 matching 7 bases. V lost 4 bases and J lost 5; bases outside the gene matches: 7. The CDR3 runs to 15 residues. Germline assignment: CDR1 LGHNA and CDR2 YNFKEQ. CDR3 amino acids: CASSREAGGNEKLFF. CDR3 DNA sequence: TGTGCCAGCAGCCGAGAAGCAGGGGGAAATGAAAAACTGTTTTTT.

The CDR3 here is CSVSTGETEAFF. CDR3 in DNA: TGCAGCGTGTCGACAGGGGAGACTGAAGCTTTCTTT. The J gene is TRBJ1-1, the V gene TRBV29-1; 8 nucleotides align to TRBD1. With V trimmed by 6 bases and J by 5 bases, 5 bases remained unmatched. Germline V gives CDR1 SQVTM, CDR2 ANQGSEA. The CDR3 consists of 12 residues.

The chain recombines TRBV15 with TRBJ1-3, with TRBD1 as a possible D gene (5 bases). CDR3 size: 16 residues. Germline CDR1 is LNHNV and CDR2 is YYDKDF (reference sequence). V dropped 3 bases and J dropped 2 bases, with 14 bases sitting between them. The CDR3 sequence is CATSSQGPRTGNTIYF. The DNA of the CDR3 is TGTGCCACCAGCAGTCAGGGTCCCCGGACTGGAAACACCATATATTTT.

The chain links TRBV4-3 to TRBJ2-1; 12 nucleotides match TRBD2. This CDR3 is built from 15 residues. The germline V gene encodes CDR1 LGHNA and CDR2 YSLEER. J lost 7 bases, V lost 1 base, and 2 bases had no gene match. The CDR3 loop is CASSQGLAGANEQFF. The CDR3 bases are TGCGCCAGCAGCCAAGGACTAGCGGGAGCGAATGAGCAGTTCTTC.

J is TRBJ2-1 and V is TRBV27; D is perhaps TRBD1 or TRBD2 (6 bases each). The germline V gene encodes CDR1 MNHEY and CDR2 SMNVEV (reference sequence). V was cut by 3 bases and J by 8 bases, with 20 bases left in between. CDR3 size: 16 residues. The CDR3 reads CASSFILGTGRYEQFF. In nucleotides, the CDR3 is TGTGCCAGCAGTTTCATTCTCGGCACAGGGAGGTATGAGCAGTTCTTC.

This chain connects TRBV2 to TRBJ2-7, with TRBD2 matching 8 bases. After removal of 3 bases from V and 1 base from J, the junction contained 8 bases not matched to a gene. CDR3 size: 16 residues. CDR1 SNHLY and CDR2 FYNNEI come from the germline V gene. The CDR3 nucleotides read TGTGCCAGCAGTGATCGGGGGGGGCTAGCGTCCTACGAGCAGTACTTC. As protein: CASSDRGGLASYEQYF.

The chain employs TRBV19 and TRBJ2-1, with a tentative D call TRBD1 (6 bases). Per the germline V gene, CDR1 is LNHDA and CDR2 is SQIVND (reference sequence). Trimming cost V 7 bases and J 5 bases, with 18 bases left between them. The length of the CDR3 is 15 residues. Written as DNA, the CDR3 is TGTGCCAGTACCACGGGACACTCTTCTAACAATGAGCAGTTCTTC. This codes for CASTTGHSSNNEQFF.